This T cell receptor (beta chain) emerged from a study of post-analysis software for immune sequencing data. On the study more broadly: Relapsing-remitting, secondary progressive and progressive-relapsing forms of multiple sclerosis all featured among disease courses. Study-level results: Higher frequency in patients than in controls was seen for about five TRBV segments, with TRBV5-6, TRBV5-1 and TRBV20-1 among them. Same-batch preparations were strongly co-clustered by F measure. Relative to controls, patients with multiple sclerosis showed significantly lower normalized Chao1 diversity.

Presence of unique molecular identifiers characterized the TCR beta cDNA libraries. Around 500,000 cDNA molecules came from around 1 to 10 million T cells. TCRdb ran MiXCR on the PCR reads and lists one entry per CDR3 protein. The sample lists 400,000 to 500,000 distinct CDR3 sequences, roughly 38% occurring once. From germline, CDR1 is MGHRA and CDR2 YSYEKL. Trimming cost V 1 base and J 2 bases, with 9 bases left between them. The CDR3 extends over 14 amino acids. This clonotype has just a few counts. What it binds is unknown. The receptor was isolated from a girl aged 2 to 9 with multiple sclerosis. The chain uses TRBV4-1 and TRBJ2-7; D uncertain. Sequenced sample: blood. The CDR3 region has the DNA TGCGCCAGCAGCCAAGCGGCCGGCGCCTACGAGCAGTACTTC. This encodes CASSQAAGAYEQYF.